A selection of T cell receptor beta chains follows, all from one sample in a study of blood T cell repertoires in COVID-19. Some clones are missing from TCRdb's copy, which holds only in-frame ones; the method was immunoSEQ multiplex PCR. The sample lists 200,000 to 300,000 clones, almost 85% seen once, with 1.5% to 2% in the top ten. The specimen sequenced was peripheral blood. Every receptor here comes from an elderly woman with acute or convalescent COVID-19. Both conserved end residues are part of each CDR3. A D gene is named only where the DNA matches it firmly. The size field is filled for only some rows; it gives once, few, many or a size class.

clone size	CDR3 length	V gene	J gene	D gene	CDR3 protein	CDR3 DNA
few	17	TRBV9	TRBJ2-2	TRBD1	CASSPHPGQGATGELFF	TGTGCCAGCAGCCCCCATCCGGGACAGGGTGCCACCGGGGAGCTGTTTTTT
.	16	TRBV18	TRBJ2-1	TRBD2	CASSRTTSGGADEQFF	TGTGCCAGCTCACGGACGACTAGCGGGGGGGCCGATGAGCAGTTCTTC
.	16	TRBV3-1/TRBV3-2	TRBJ1-5	.	CASSQGAGNSNQPQHF	TGTGCCAGCAGCCAAGGGGCAGGGAATAGCAATCAGCCCCAGCATTTT
.	11	TRBV20-1	TRBJ1-5	TRBD1	CSAVDRARQHF	TGCAGTGCTGTAGACAGGGCCAGGCAGCATTTT
.	15	TRBV25-1	TRBJ2-3	TRBD1	CASSDRGTGTDTQYF	TGTGCCAGCAGTGACAGGGGGACAGGCACAGATACGCAGTATTTT
.	21	TRBV21-1	TRBJ2-2	.	CASSKDGTSGRALVGTGELFF	TGTGCCAGCAGCAAAGATGGGACTAGCGGGAGGGCCTTGGTGGGCACCGGGGAGCTGTTTTTT
few	15	TRBV27	TRBJ2-1	TRBD2	CASSLLASGTDEQFF	TGTGCCAGCAGTTTATTGGCTAGCGGGACCGATGAGCAGTTCTTC
.	14	TRBV3-1/TRBV3-2	TRBJ1-4	.	CASSLRGVSEKLFF	TGTGCCAGCAGCCTCCGGGGAGTTTCTGAAAAACTGTTTTTT
.	17	TRBV24-1	TRBJ2-1	.	CATSAPLSGRGAGEQFF	TGTGCCACCAGTGCCCCCTTGTCCGGGAGAGGGGCAGGGGAGCAGTTCTTC
.	18	TRBV7-9	TRBJ2-2	.	CASSLALGGGAGTGELFF	TGTGCCAGCAGCTTAGCGCTTGGAGGGGGCGCGGGAACCGGGGAGCTGTTTTTT
.	15	TRBV28	TRBJ1-1	.	CASNPSRRGTTEAFF	TGTGCCAGCAACCCTTCGCGTCGGGGAACCACTGAAGCTTTCTTT
few	15	TRBV7-8	TRBJ2-1	TRBD2	CASSRREGQGNEQFF	TGTGCCAGCAGCCGGCGGGAGGGCCAGGGGAATGAGCAGTTCTTC
.	16	TRBV6-1	TRBJ1-6	TRBD1	CASSETWTGVNSPLHF	TGTGCCAGCAGTGAAACCTGGACAGGGGTTAATTCACCCCTCCACTTT
.	12	TRBV7-2	TRBJ1-1	.	CASSLAGFEAFF	TGTGCCAGCAGCTTAGCCGGGTTTGAAGCTTTCTTT
many	15	TRBV19	TRBJ2-1	TRBD1	CASSIAGQGYNEQFF	TGTGCCAGTAGTATTGCGGGACAGGGGTACAATGAGCAGTTCTTC
.	15	TRBV5-5	TRBJ2-7	TRBD2	CASSPPLAGVGEQYF	TGTGCCAGCAGCCCGCCACTAGCGGGAGTGGGCGAGCAGTACTTC
.	14	TRBV5-1	TRBJ2-1	.	CASSTGQAKGEQFF	TGCGCCAGCAGCACGGGACAAGCAAAGGGGGAGCAGTTCTTC
.	17	TRBV28	TRBJ2-1	TRBD2	CASSWGLAGPREDEQFF	TGTGCCAGCAGTTGGGGACTAGCGGGCCCCCGTGAGGATGAGCAGTTCTTC
.	18	TRBV5-4	TRBJ2-2	TRBD1	CASSSGTGGETNTGELFF	TGTGCCAGCAGCTCCGGGACAGGGGGCGAAACGAACACCGGGGAGCTGTTTTTT
.	14	TRBV15	TRBJ2-7	.	CATSTTGQDYEQYF	TGTGCCACCAGCACTACCGGACAAGATTACGAGCAGTACTTC
few	13	TRBV11-2	TRBJ2-1	.	CASSASSYNEQFF	TGTGCCAGCAGCGCGAGCTCCTACAATGAGCAGTTCTTC
once	16	TRBV11-3	TRBJ2-1	.	CASSSTRQGGMDEQFF	TGTGCCAGCAGCTCCACCCGACAGGGAGGTATGGATGAGCAGTTCTTC
.	17	TRBV9	TRBJ2-1	TRBD2	CASSARLAGRSYNEQFF	TGTGCCAGCAGCGCGAGACTAGCGGGAAGGTCCTACAATGAGCAGTTCTTC
once	12	TRBV6-4	TRBJ1-1	TRBD1	CATTGVNTEAFF	TGTGCCACCACAGGGGTTAACACTGAAGCTTTCTTT
.	15	TRBV5-4	TRBJ2-7	TRBD2	CASSLDVAGGYEQYF	TGTGCCAGCAGCTTGGATGTAGCGGGAGGTTACGAGCAGTACTTC